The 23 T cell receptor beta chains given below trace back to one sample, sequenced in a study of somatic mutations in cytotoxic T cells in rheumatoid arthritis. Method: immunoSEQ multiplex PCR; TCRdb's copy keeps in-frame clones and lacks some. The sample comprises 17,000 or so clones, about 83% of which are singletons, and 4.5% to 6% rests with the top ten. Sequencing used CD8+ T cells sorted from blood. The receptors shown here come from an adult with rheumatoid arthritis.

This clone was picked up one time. CDR3 nucleotide sequence: TGCGCCAGCAGCTTGGACTTGGCTTACGAGCAGTACTTC. This gives the protein CASSLDLAYEQYF. This sequence joins TRBV5-1 and TRBJ2-7, with D unclear. Per germline, CDR1 SGHRS and CDR2 YFSETQ. Between the trimmed V and J ends, which lost 0 bases and 4 bases, there was a span of 8 bases. This CDR3 has 13 residues.

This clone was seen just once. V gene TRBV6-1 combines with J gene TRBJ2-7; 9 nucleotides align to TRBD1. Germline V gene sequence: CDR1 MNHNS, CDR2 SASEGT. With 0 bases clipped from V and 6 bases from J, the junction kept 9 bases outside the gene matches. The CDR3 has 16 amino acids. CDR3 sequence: CASSEALGQGSVEQYF. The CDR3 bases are TGTGCCAGCAGTGAAGCGTTAGGACAGGGGTCTGTCGAGCAGTACTTC.

The CDR3 protein is CASSQGQGSGYGYTF. The CDR3 DNA reads TGCGCCAGCAGCCAGGGACAGGGCTCGGGGTATGGCTACACCTTC. The chain employs TRBV4-1 and TRBJ1-2; 9 nucleotides match TRBD1. After removal of 3 bases from V and 5 bases from J, the junction contained 7 bases not matched to a gene. The germline V gene encodes CDR1 MGHRA and CDR2 YSYEKL. The CDR3 is made up of 15 amino acids.

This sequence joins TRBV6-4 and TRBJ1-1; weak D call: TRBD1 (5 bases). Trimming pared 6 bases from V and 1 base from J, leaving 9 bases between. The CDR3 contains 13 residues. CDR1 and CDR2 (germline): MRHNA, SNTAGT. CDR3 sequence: CASSLTGNTEAFF. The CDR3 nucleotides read TGTGCCAGCAGCCTAACAGGGAACACTGAAGCTTTCTTT.

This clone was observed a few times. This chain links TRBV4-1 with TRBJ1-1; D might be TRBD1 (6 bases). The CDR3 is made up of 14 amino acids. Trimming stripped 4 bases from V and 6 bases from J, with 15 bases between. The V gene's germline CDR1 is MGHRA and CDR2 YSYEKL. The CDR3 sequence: CASSRRTVEAEAFF. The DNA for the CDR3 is TGCGCCAGCAGCCGCCGGACAGTCGAGGCTGAAGCTTTCTTT.

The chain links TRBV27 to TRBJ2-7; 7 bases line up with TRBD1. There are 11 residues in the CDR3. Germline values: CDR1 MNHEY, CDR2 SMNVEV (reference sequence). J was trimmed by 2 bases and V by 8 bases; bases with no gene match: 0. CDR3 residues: CASQGAYEQYF. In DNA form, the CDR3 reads TGTGCCAGCCAGGGGGCCTACGAGCAGTACTTC.

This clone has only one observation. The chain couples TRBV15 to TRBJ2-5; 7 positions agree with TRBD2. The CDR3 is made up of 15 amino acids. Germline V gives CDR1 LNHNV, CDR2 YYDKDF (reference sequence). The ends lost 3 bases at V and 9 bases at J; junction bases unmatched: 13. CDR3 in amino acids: CATSSPPSTREAQYF. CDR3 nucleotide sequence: TGTGCCACCAGCAGTCCGCCGAGTACCCGGGAGGCCCAGTACTTC.

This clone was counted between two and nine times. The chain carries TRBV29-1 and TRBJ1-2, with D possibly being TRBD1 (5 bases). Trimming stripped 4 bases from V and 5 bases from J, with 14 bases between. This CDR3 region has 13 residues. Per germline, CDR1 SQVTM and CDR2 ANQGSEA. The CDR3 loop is CSVVAFDSYGYTF. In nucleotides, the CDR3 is TGCAGCGTTGTAGCGTTCGACAGTTATGGCTACACCTTC.

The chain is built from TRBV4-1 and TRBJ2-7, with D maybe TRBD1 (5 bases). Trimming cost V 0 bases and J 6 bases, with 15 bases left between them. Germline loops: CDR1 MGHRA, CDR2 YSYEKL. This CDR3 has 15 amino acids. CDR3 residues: CASSQELAGLGEQYF. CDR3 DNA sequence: TGCGCCAGCAGCCAAGAATTGGCAGGGTTAGGCGAGCAGTACTTC.

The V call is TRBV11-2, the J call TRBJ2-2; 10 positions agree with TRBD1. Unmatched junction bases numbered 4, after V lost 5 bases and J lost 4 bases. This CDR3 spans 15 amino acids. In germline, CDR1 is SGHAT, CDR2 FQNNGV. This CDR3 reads CASSQGQGRTGELFF. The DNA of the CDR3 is TGTGCCAGCAGCCAGGGACAGGGGCGCACCGGGGAGCTGTTTTTT.

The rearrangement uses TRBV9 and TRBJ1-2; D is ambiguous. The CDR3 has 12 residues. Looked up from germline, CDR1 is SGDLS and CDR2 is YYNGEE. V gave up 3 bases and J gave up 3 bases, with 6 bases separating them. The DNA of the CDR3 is TGTGCCAGCAGCGGGGATTACTATGGCTACACCTTC. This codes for CASSGDYYGYTF.

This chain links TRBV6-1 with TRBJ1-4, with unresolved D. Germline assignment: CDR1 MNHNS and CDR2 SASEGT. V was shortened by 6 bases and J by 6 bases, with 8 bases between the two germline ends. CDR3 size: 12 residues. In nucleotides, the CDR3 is TGTGCCAGCAGCGGAGTCGATGAAAAACTGTTTTTT. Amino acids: CASSGVDEKLFF.

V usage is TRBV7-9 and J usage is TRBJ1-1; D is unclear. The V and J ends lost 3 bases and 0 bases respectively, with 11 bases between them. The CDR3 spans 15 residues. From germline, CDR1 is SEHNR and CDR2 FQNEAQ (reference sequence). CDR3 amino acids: CASSFSADLNTEAFF. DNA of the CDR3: TGTGCCAGCAGCTTCTCTGCAGACCTGAACACTGAAGCTTTCTTT.

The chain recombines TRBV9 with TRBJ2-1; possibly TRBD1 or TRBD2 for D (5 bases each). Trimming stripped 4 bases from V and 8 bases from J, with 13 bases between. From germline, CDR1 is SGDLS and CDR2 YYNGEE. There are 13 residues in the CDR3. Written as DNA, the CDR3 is TGTGCCAGCAGCTCCTGGGACCGTCATGAGCAGTTCTTC. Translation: CASSSWDRHEQFF.

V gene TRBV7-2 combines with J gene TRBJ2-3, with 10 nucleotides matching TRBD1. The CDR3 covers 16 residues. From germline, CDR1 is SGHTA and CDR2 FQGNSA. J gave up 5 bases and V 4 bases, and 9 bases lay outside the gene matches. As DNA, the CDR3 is TGTGCCAGCAGCTACATGACAGGGGGCTACAGAGATACGCAGTATTTT. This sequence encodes CASSYMTGGYRDTQYF.

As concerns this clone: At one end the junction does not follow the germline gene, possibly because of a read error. CDR3 loop: CASSQGSLGAFSEQYF. Here the CDR3 DNA reads TGTGCCAGCAGTCAAGGATCGTTGGGGGCATTTTCCGAGCAGTACTTC. The J gene is TRBJ2-7, the V gene TRBV4-2; tentatively, D is TRBD1 (6 bases). This CDR3 has 16 residues. Germline loops: CDR1 LGHNA, CDR2 YNFKEQ.

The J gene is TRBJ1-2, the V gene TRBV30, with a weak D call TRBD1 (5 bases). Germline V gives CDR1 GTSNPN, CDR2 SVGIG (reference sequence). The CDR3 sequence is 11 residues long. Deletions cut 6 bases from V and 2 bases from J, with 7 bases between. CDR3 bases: TGTGCCTGCCGGACAAACTATGGCTACACCTTC. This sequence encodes CACRTNYGYTF.

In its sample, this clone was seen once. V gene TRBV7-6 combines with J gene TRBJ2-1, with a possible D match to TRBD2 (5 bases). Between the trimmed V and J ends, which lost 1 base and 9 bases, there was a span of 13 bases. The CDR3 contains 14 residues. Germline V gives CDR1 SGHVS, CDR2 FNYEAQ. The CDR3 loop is CASSLGSTRIEQFF. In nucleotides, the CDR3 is TGTGCCAGCAGCTTAGGATCTACTAGGATTGAGCAGTTCTTC.

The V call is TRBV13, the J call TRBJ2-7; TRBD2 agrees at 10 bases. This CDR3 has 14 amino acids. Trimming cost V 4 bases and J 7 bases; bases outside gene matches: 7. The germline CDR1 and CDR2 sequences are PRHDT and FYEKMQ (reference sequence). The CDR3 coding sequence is TGTGCCAGCAGCTCTGGGACTAGCGCTTTTGAGCAGTACTTC. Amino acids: CASSSGTSAFEQYF.

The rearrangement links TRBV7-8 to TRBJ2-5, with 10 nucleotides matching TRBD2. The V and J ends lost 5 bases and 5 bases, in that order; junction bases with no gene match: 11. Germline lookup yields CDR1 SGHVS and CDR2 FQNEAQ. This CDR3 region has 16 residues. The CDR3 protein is CASSPPLAGVGETQYF. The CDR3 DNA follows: TGTGCCAGCAGCCCTCCTCTAGCGGGGGTTGGGGAGACCCAGTACTTC.

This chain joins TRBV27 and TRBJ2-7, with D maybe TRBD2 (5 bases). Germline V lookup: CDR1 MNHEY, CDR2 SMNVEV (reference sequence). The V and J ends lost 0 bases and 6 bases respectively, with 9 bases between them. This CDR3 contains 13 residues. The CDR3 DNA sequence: TGTGCCAGCAGTTTATCAGCTAGCACCGAGCAGTACTTC. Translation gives CASSLSASTEQYF.

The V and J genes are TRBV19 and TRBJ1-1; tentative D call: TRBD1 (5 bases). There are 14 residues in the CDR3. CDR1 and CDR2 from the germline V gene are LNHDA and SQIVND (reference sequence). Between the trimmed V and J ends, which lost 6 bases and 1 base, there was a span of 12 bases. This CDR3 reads CASRRVGGNTEAFF. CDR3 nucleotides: TGTGCCAGTAGGAGGGTTGGGGGGAACACTGAAGCTTTCTTT.

The CDR3 loop reads CASSIFGKGVAPDNEQFF. CDR3 bases: TGTGCCAGTAGTATATTTGGAAAAGGGGTCGCACCAGATAATGAGCAGTTCTTC. The gene calls are TRBV19 and TRBJ2-1; perhaps TRBD1 as D (5 bases). Germline CDR1 reads LNHDA; CDR2 reads SQIVND (reference sequence). The CDR3 consists of 18 residues. Trimming took off 2 bases at V and 7 bases at J, with 24 bases between the two ends.